This T cell receptor (beta chain) appears in the sequencing data of a study of identical twins. Overall study results and limits: Insertion counts were lower in abundant cord blood beta clonotypes, a trend that memory repertoires did not show. Less excess twin sharing appeared in beta out-of-frame sequences.

In every case, the donor was a healthy Caucasian. V gave up 2 bases and J gave up 4 bases, with 7 bases separating them. This CDR3 region has 12 residues. Germline V gives CDR1 SQVTM, CDR2 ANQGSEA. With template switching, a universal primer site was added, and the cDNA carried unique molecular identifiers. TCRdb redid the calling of the 5' RACE reads with MiXCR, one entry per CDR3 protein. Here the sample spans approximately 620,000 distinct CDR3 sequences, around 8.3% being singletons. In its sample, this clonotype was seen many times. Its antigen is as yet unknown. In addition, the sample was reused for a study of yellow fever vaccine responses in identical twins.

The chain combines TRBV29-1 with TRBJ2-3, with TRBD2 as a possible D gene (6 bases). This TCR was recovered from a woman aged 18-35 years in good health. Sequences were obtained from PBMCs. The CDR3 spells CSVEIAADTQYF. CDR3 bases: TGCAGCGTTGAAATAGCGGCAGATACGCAGTATTTT.